Presented here are 31 T cell receptor beta chains from one specimen sequenced in a study of response to subunit inactivated influenza vaccine. TCRdb called the RT-PCR reads again in MiXCR, with one record for every CDR3 protein. The sample holds about 480,000 distinct CDR3 sequences, approximately 11% seen once. The input for sequencing was PBMCs from blood, taken about 6 weeks after vaccination. The receptor source for this set is a man in his fifties or sixties who received an inactivated influenza vaccine.

This clonotype showed up just once. A much larger clone differs by one base, so this may be a read error. This chain links TRBV4-3 with TRBJ2-7, with TRBD2 identical over 11 bases. Germline V CDR1 and CDR2: LGHNA, YSLEER. The CDR3 is 15 amino acids. The chain's CDR3 is CASSVAGGPSYEQHF. In DNA form, the CDR3 reads TGCGCCAGCAGTGTAGCGGGAGGGCCCTCCTACGAGCAGCACTTC.

This clonotype was counted a few times. As DNA, the CDR3 is TGTGCCAGCAGTTACTCGAGGCAGGGCCTAAAGAACCGCTACGAGCAGTACTTC. Amino acid sequence: CASSYSRQGLKNRYEQYF. The V and J genes are TRBV6-2 or TRBV6-3 and TRBJ2-7, with D possibly TRBD1 on 5 matching bases. Germline values: CDR1 MNHEY, CDR2 SVGEGT. V was shortened by 0 bases and J by 3 bases, with 21 bases between the two germline ends. This CDR3 has 18 residues.

This clonotype was detected only a few times. The V gene is TRBV20-1, the J gene TRBJ1-2; TRBD1 aligns across 8 bases. With V trimmed by 4 bases and J by 4 bases, 5 bases remained unmatched. The germline V gene has CDR1 DFQATT and CDR2 SNEGSKA (reference sequence). CDR3 length: 13 residues. The CDR3 spells CSATRGQSYGYTF. CDR3 DNA: TGCAGTGCTACCAGGGGGCAGAGCTATGGCTACACCTTC.

This chain joins TRBV7-9 and TRBJ2-2; TRBD1 might be the D (5 bases). Deletions cut 4 bases from V and 2 bases from J, with 8 bases between. Germline CDR1 reads SEHNR; CDR2 reads FQNEAQ (reference sequence). CDR3 length equals 14 residues. CDR3 nucleotide sequence: TGTGCCAGCAGCTCCGACAGCAACACCGGGGAGCTGTTTTTT. This sequence encodes CASSSDSNTGELFF.

The rearrangement uses TRBV6-5 and TRBJ1-1, with D perhaps matching TRBD1 (5 bases). The germline V gene encodes CDR1 MNHEY and CDR2 SVGAGI. The CDR3 runs to 14 residues. Between the trimmed V and J ends, which lost 2 bases and 5 bases, there was a span of 12 bases. The CDR3 bases are TGTGCCAGCAGTTACGTAGGGGTCGGGACTGAAGCTTTCTTT. As protein: CASSYVGVGTEAFF.

V and J are TRBV2 and TRBJ2-7; 9 bases are a match to TRBD2. In germline, CDR1 is SNHLY, CDR2 FYNNEI. The CDR3 has 15 residues. After removal of 5 bases from V and 2 bases from J, the junction contained 7 bases not matched to a gene. CDR3: CASSFEREVTYEQYF. The CDR3 DNA reads as TGTGCCAGCAGTTTCGAGCGGGAGGTCACCTACGAGCAGTACTTC.

This clonotype was seen a handful of times. The gene calls are TRBV20-1 and TRBJ1-1; 7 nucleotides agree with TRBD1. In germline, CDR1 is DFQATT, CDR2 SNEGSKA (reference sequence). The CDR3 has 16 amino acids. V shed 5 bases and J 4 bases; nucleotides not matched to a gene: 16. CDR3 loop: CSAPAKGGGVSTEAFF. The CDR3 DNA follows: TGCAGTGCTCCTGCTAAAGGGGGCGGAGTATCCACTGAAGCTTTCTTT.

This clonotype was observed many times. The V call is TRBV2, the J call TRBJ2-7; D possibly corresponds to TRBD2 (5 bases). V dropped 2 bases and J dropped 6 bases, with 20 bases sitting between them. Germline V gives CDR1 SNHLY, CDR2 FYNNEI. CDR3 length equals 16 residues. This CDR3 is CASSELAPGVPCEQYF. The CDR3 DNA follows: TGTGCCAGCAGTGAATTGGCGCCCGGGGTCCCCTGCGAGCAGTACTTC.

The chain combines TRBV5-1 with TRBJ1-2; D might be TRBD1 (5 bases). CDR1 and CDR2 (germline): SGHRS, YFSETQ. The CDR3 contains 16 residues. V was cut by 1 base and J by 6 bases, with 19 bases left in between. The CDR3 loop reads CASSLLGPQISDGYTF. In DNA, the CDR3 is TGCGCCAGCAGCTTGTTGGGGCCACAAATTTCAGATGGCTACACCTTC.

The table lists this clonotype with many counts. In DNA form, the CDR3 reads TGTGCCATCACGGGGACAGAGAACACCGGGGAGCTGTTTTTT. Translating it yields CAITGTENTGELFF. This chain connects TRBV10-3 to TRBJ2-2; 7 bases are a match to TRBD1. With 7 bases clipped from V and 1 base from J, the junction kept 3 bases outside the gene matches. Germline V gene lookup returns CDR1 ENHRY and CDR2 SYGVKD. The CDR3 contains 14 residues.

This rearrangement joins TRBV7-9 to TRBJ2-1, with TRBD2 matching 7 bases. CDR3 length: 17 amino acids. With 0 bases clipped from V and 4 bases from J, the junction kept 9 bases outside the gene matches. The germline V gene encodes CDR1 SEHNR and CDR2 FQNEAQ (reference sequence). CDR3 bases: TGTGCCAGCAGCTTAGCAGAACGGGGGGACCTTTACAATGAGCAGTTCTTC. Its translation: CASSLAERGDLYNEQFF. Full variable domain (remainder filled in from reference TRBV7-9 and TRBJ2-1): DTGVSQNPRHKITKRGQNVTFRCDPISEHNRLYWYRQTLGQGPEFLTYFQNEAQLEKSRLLSDRFSAERPKGSFSTLEIQRTEQGDSAMYLCASSLAERGDLYNEQFFGPGTRLTVL.

This clonotype appeared a few times. The chain employs TRBV20-1 and TRBJ2-3; TRBD2 agrees at 8 bases. J was trimmed by 0 bases and V by 1 base; bases with no gene match: 6. This CDR3 is 16 amino acids long. Germline CDR1 DFQATT, CDR2 SNEGSKA (reference sequence). In DNA form, the CDR3 reads TGCAGTGCTAGAGCCCGACTAGCGCTTAGCACAGATACGCAGTATTTT. Its protein product is CSARARLALSTDTQYF.

The V call is TRBV6-2 or TRBV6-3, the J call TRBJ2-3, with 7 positions matching TRBD2. The junction had 4 bases not matched to a gene; V was cut back by 0 bases and J by 1 base. Germline CDR1 is MNHEY and CDR2 is SVGEGT. This CDR3 has 16 residues. In DNA form, the CDR3 reads TGTGCCAGCAGTTACTCGGGACGGGGGGGCACAGATACGCAGTATTTT. It codes for CASSYSGRGGTDTQYF.

V and J are TRBV6-2 or TRBV6-3 and TRBJ2-2; TRBD2 agrees at 8 bases. The CDR3 runs to 17 residues. The germline V gene encodes CDR1 MNHEY and CDR2 SVGEGT. Unmatched junction bases numbered 9, after V lost 2 bases and J lost 4 bases. CDR3 nucleotide sequence: TGTGCCAGCAGTTACGGGGGACTAGGCGGGGGCACCGGGGAGCTGTTTTTT. It specifies CASSYGGLGGGTGELFF.

This chain links TRBV3-1 with TRBJ2-1, with 10 nucleotides matching TRBD2. Trimming cost V 1 base and J 12 bases; bases outside gene matches: 9. From germline, CDR1 is LGHDT and CDR2 YNNKEL (reference sequence). CDR3 length: 15 amino acids. The CDR3 reads CASSQASGSLGGQFF. For the CDR3, the DNA is TGTGCCAGCAGCCAAGCTAGCGGGAGCTTAGGTGGGCAGTTCTTC.

This clonotype came up a few times. Here the CDR3 reads CASSLDWGVYEQYF. The CDR3 DNA follows: TGTGCCAGCAGCTTAGACTGGGGGGTATACGAGCAGTACTTC. The chain recombines TRBV11-2 with TRBJ2-7; a possible D gene is TRBD2 (6 bases). The CDR3 is 14 amino acids. Germline-derived CDR1 and CDR2 are SGHAT and FQNNGV. Trimming shortened V by 0 bases and J by 4 bases, and 10 bases separated the two germline ends. Drawing the rest from reference TRBV11-2 and TRBJ2-7, the complete variable domain is EAGVAQSPRYKIIEKRQSVAFWCNPISGHATLYWYQQILGQGPKLLIQFQNNGVVDDSQLPKDRFSAERLKGVDSTLKIQPAKLEDSAVYLCASSLDWGVYEQYFGPGTRLTVT.

In this sample, this clonotype turned up a few times. The V and J genes are TRBV2 and TRBJ1-5, with 10 bases that match TRBD1. The junction had 2 bases not matched to a gene; V was cut back by 4 bases and J by 5 bases. The length of the CDR3 is 14 residues. CDR1 is SNHLY and CDR2 is FYNNEI in the germline V gene. CDR3 in DNA: TGTGCCAGCAGTGGACAGGGGGCCTATCAGCCCCAGCATTTT. Translated, it gives CASSGQGAYQPQHF. Looking up the rest from reference TRBV2 and TRBJ1-5 gives the full variable domain: EPEVTQTPSHQVTQMGQEVILRCVPISNHLYFYWYRQILGQKVEFLVSFYNNEISEKSEIFDDQFSVERPDGSNFTLKIRSTKLEDSAMYFCASSGQGAYQPQHFGDGTRLSIL.

This clonotype was found a few times. This rearrangement joins TRBV11-2 to TRBJ2-7; D is tentatively TRBD1 or TRBD2 (5 bases each). With 1 base removed from V and 6 bases from J, the gap between germline ends came to 16 bases. Germline CDR1 reads SGHAT; CDR2 reads FQNNGV. The length of the CDR3 is 15 residues. The CDR3 spells CASSLVTGTSLEQYF. In DNA form, the CDR3 reads TGTGCCAGCAGCTTAGTGACGGGGACCTCCCTCGAGCAGTACTTC. The variable domain in full, with the rest retrieved from reference TRBV11-2 and TRBJ2-7, is EAGVAQSPRYKIIEKRQSVAFWCNPISGHATLYWYQQILGQGPKLLIQFQNNGVVDDSQLPKDRFSAERLKGVDSTLKIQPAKLEDSAVYLCASSLVTGTSLEQYFGPGTRLTVT.

The chain has TRBV13 and TRBJ2-7; 8 bases match TRBD1. CDR1 and CDR2 (germline): PRHDT, FYEKMQ (reference sequence). The CDR3 consists of 14 residues. V lost 0 bases and J lost 5; bases outside the gene matches: 3. The CDR3 nucleotides read TGTGCCAGCAGCTTAGGCAGGGGGCACGACGAGCAGTACTTC. Translation: CASSLGRGHDEQYF.

This sequence joins TRBV7-6 and TRBJ2-7, with 14 nucleotides matching TRBD2. CDR1 is SGHVS, CDR2 FNYEAQ, per germline. Unmatched junction bases numbered 6, after V lost 4 bases and J lost 7 bases. The CDR3 runs to 15 residues. The CDR3 nucleotides read TGTGCCAGCAGCTCGGGACTAGCGGGAGCCGGAGAGCAGTACTTC. Amino acids: CASSSGLAGAGEQYF.

This clonotype was counted between two and nine times. The J gene is TRBJ2-1, the V gene TRBV21-1; the listed D gene, TRBD2, was not tested against the DNA. TRBV21-1 is classified as a pseudogene. This CDR3 has 18 residues. CDR3 DNA sequence: TGTGCCAGCAGCAAAGCAGTCCTAGCGGGGATGGGCGTTAATGAGCAGTTCTTC. It yields the protein CASSKAVLAGMGVNEQFF.

The V and J genes are TRBV29-1 and TRBJ2-1; the match to TRBD2 covers 9 bases. V gave up 4 bases and J gave up 5 bases; unmatched junction bases: 3. This CDR3 contains 13 residues. Per the germline V gene, CDR1 is SQVTM and CDR2 is ANQGSEA. The CDR3 nucleotides read TGCAGCGTTGGACTAGCGGCCAACAATGAGCAGTTCTTC. Protein sequence: CSVGLAANNEQFF.

This clonotype was seen more than once but under ten times. The CDR3 sequence is CASSLVGTPNTEAFF. The CDR3 nucleotides read TGTGCCAGCAGTTTAGTGGGGACACCGAACACTGAAGCTTTCTTT. The chain recombines TRBV12-3 or TRBV12-4 with TRBJ1-1, with D perhaps TRBD1 (6 bases). V was cut by 1 base and J by 1 base, with 10 bases left in between. The CDR3 is 15 residues long.

This clonotype was counted many times. The chain links TRBV15 to TRBJ1-1, with a possible D match to TRBD1 (5 bases). The V gene lost 6 bases and the J gene lost 2 bases, with 13 bases spanning the gap. The CDR3 extends over 14 amino acids. From germline, CDR1 is LNHNV and CDR2 YYDKDF (reference sequence). In nucleotides, the CDR3 is TGTGCCACCAGTACCGGGACGGGAAACACTGAAGCTTTCTTT. Translating gives CATSTGTGNTEAFF.

This clonotype showed up just once. The gene calls are TRBV2 and TRBJ1-1; D is undetermined. This CDR3 region has 13 residues. In germline, CDR1 is SNHLY, CDR2 FYNNEI. Trimming took 7 bases from V and 1 from J, leaving 10 bases between them. The chain's CDR3 is CASNPRANTEAFF. The CDR3 DNA follows: TGTGCCAGCAACCCACGGGCGAACACTGAAGCTTTCTTT.

The chain joins TRBV5-1 to TRBJ2-3; D might be TRBD1 (7 bases). Per the germline V gene, CDR1 is SGHRS and CDR2 is YFSETQ. The CDR3 sequence is 16 residues long. V was cut by 0 bases and J by 4 bases, with 15 bases left in between. Here the CDR3 DNA reads TGCGCCAGCAGCTTGGGCAGCGGAGGGGGCGCAGATACGCAGTATTTT. Protein sequence: CASSLGSGGGADTQYF.

This clonotype came up a few times. V and J are TRBV28 and TRBJ2-5; D possibly matches TRBD1 or TRBD2 (5 bases each). Germline V gene data show CDR1 as MDHEN and CDR2 as SYDVKM. V was clipped by 2 bases and J by 5 bases, with 15 bases between them. The CDR3 sequence is 15 residues long. The CDR3 sequence is CASSLLGTWAETQYF. The CDR3 bases are TGTGCCAGCAGTTTACTAGGGACGTGGGCCGAGACCCAGTACTTC.

The rearrangement links TRBV9 to TRBJ2-1; 7 nucleotides match TRBD1. CDR1 and CDR2 (germline): SGDLS, YYNGEE. J lost 2 bases, V lost 0 bases, and 8 bases had no gene match. This CDR3 is 17 amino acids long. The CDR3 here is CASSVGPGGNPYNEQFF. The CDR3 DNA follows: TGTGCCAGCAGCGTAGGCCCAGGGGGTAACCCCTACAATGAGCAGTTCTTC.

This clonotype was counted a few times. The chain uses TRBV29-1 and TRBJ1-2; maybe TRBD1 (5 bases). CDR3 length: 14 residues. Germline values: CDR1 SQVTM, CDR2 ANQGSEA. The V end lost 5 bases, the J end lost 0 bases, and 13 bases lay between the germline ends. As DNA, the CDR3 is TGCAGCGTTTATCAGGGAAGTGCTAACTATGGCTACACCTTC. This sequence encodes CSVYQGSANYGYTF.

This chain uses TRBV20-1 with TRBJ2-1; 10 positions agree with TRBD1. Germline V gene lookup returns CDR1 DFQATT and CDR2 SNEGSKA (reference sequence). The CDR3 has 17 amino acids. V was pared by 5 bases and J by 5 bases, with 15 bases of the junction left unmatched. In nucleotides, the CDR3 is TGCAGTGCTCGACAGGGGGCAGGAGCACAGGGGCACAATGAGCAGTTCTTC. Translated: CSARQGAGAQGHNEQFF.

The chain couples TRBV10-3 to TRBJ2-5; D gene ambiguous. V was pared by 3 bases and J by 4 bases, with 6 bases between. Germline V lookup: CDR1 ENHRY, CDR2 SYGVKD. The length of the CDR3 is 12 residues. The chain's CDR3 is CAISDLGETQYF. CDR3 sequence (DNA): TGTGCCATCAGTGATTTGGGAGAGACCCAGTACTTC.